The 15 T cell receptor beta chains below all came from one sample that was sequenced in a study of cytomegalovirus exposure and HLA in healthy donors listed by TCRdb under 2017. Library construction relied on the immunoSEQ multiplex PCR assay. A mixture of 60 forward primers for TCR Vbeta segments and 13 reverse primers for TCR Jbeta segments was used in the multiplex PCR. TCRdb took over this immuneACCESS table, retaining in-frame rearrangements with V and J assigned. Such tables are incomplete; in checked studies, under half of the missing clones stem from an unresolved V gene, and the remainder is unexplained. The sample data list some 120,000 clones, and 75% to 85% of these were observed just once. Approximately 10% of the sample lies in the top ten. The specimen was PBMCs. The receptors shown here come from a man in his thirties or forties in good health and CMV-seropositive.

This chain connects TRBV29-1 to TRBJ1-2; D is ambiguous. Germline V gene sequence: CDR1 SQVTM, CDR2 ANQGSEA. The CDR3 is made up of 14 amino acids. V was shortened by 1 base and J by 6 bases, with 15 bases between the two germline ends. CDR3 loop: CSVEGWSNINGYTF. The CDR3 DNA is TGCAGCGTTGAAGGGTGGTCAAACATCAATGGCTACACCTTC.

This chain links TRBV9 with TRBJ2-1, with TRBD1 matching 10 bases. Per the germline V gene, CDR1 is SGDLS and CDR2 is YYNGEE. Trimming cost V 4 bases and J 5 bases; bases outside gene matches: 6. The CDR3 length is 15 residues. CDR3 DNA sequence: TGTGCCAGCAGCCCAACCGGGACAGGGGACAATGAGCAGTTCTTC. As protein: CASSPTGTGDNEQFF.

The rearrangement links TRBV5-5 to TRBJ2-3, with 9 bases fitting TRBD1. The germline gives CDR1 SGHKS, CDR2 YYEKEE (reference sequence). This CDR3 is 15 amino acids long. Unmatched junction bases numbered 3, after V lost 0 bases and J lost 4 bases. CDR3 DNA: TGTGCCAGCAGCTTGGACAGGGGGCAAGCAGATACGCAGTATTTT. Residues: CASSLDRGQADTQYF.

This clone was seen a single time. The rearrangement uses TRBV2 and TRBJ1-4; no reliable D call. The CDR3 runs to 15 residues. The germline gives CDR1 SNHLY, CDR2 FYNNEI. Trimming removed 0 bases from V and 10 bases from J, with 15 bases in between. The CDR3, as DNA: TGTGCCAGCAGTGAAGCGGGTAGGGTTCGGGGAAAACTGTTTTTT. Amino acids: CASSEAGRVRGKLFF.

The chain carries TRBV5-1 and TRBJ2-5, with 9 bases aligning to TRBD1. Germline V lookup: CDR1 SGHRS, CDR2 YFSETQ. This CDR3 region has 13 residues. Trimming at V came to 3 bases and at J to 5 bases, leaving 2 bases not matched to a gene. The CDR3 sequence: CASSSQGAETQYF. The CDR3 DNA follows: TGCGCCAGCAGCTCACAGGGGGCTGAGACCCAGTACTTC.

The CDR3 coding sequence is TGTGCCAGTAGTATAGCACAGTGGGCTGAAGCTTTCTTT. It encodes CASSIAQWAEAFF. The chain carries TRBV19 and TRBJ1-1; D call uncertain. The CDR3 spans 13 residues. Per germline, CDR1 LNHDA and CDR2 SQIVND (reference sequence). V gave up 1 base and J gave up 6 bases, with 9 bases separating them. Full variable domain (outside the CDR3, taken from reference TRBV19 and TRBJ1-1): DGGITQSPKYLFRKEGQNVTLSCEQNLNHDAMYWYRQDPGQGLRLIYYSQIVNDFQKGDIAEGYSVSREKKESFPLTVTSAQKNPTAFYLCASSIAQWAEAFFGQGTRLTVV.

The J gene is TRBJ2-2, the V gene TRBV14; TRBD1 is a possible D gene (5 bases). Trimming shortened V by 2 bases and J by 4 bases, and 14 bases separated the two germline ends. The CDR3 is 16 residues long. Germline V gene data show CDR1 as SGHDN and CDR2 as FVKESK. The CDR3 region is CASSQRLQVGTGELFF. The CDR3 DNA is TGTGCCAGCAGCCAACGGTTACAGGTCGGCACCGGGGAGCTGTTTTTT.

The chain carries TRBV7-8 and TRBJ1-3; 10 positions match TRBD1. V lost 5 bases and J lost 8; bases outside the gene matches: 15. Germline CDR1 and CDR2: SGHVS and FQNEAQ. The CDR3 has 17 amino acids. CDR3 DNA: TGTGCCAGCAGCGCTCAAGAAGACAGGGGGCGAGGGGACACCATATATTTT. Amino acid sequence: CASSAQEDRGRGDTIYF.

The chain joins TRBV7-6 to TRBJ1-6; possibly TRBD1 for D (6 bases). The V gene's germline CDR1 is SGHVS and CDR2 FNYEAQ. V dropped 0 bases and J dropped 6 bases, with 9 bases sitting between them. The CDR3 has 15 amino acids. The CDR3 sequence: CASSLAGGANSPLHF. In DNA, the CDR3 is TGTGCCAGCAGCTTAGCCGGGGGGGCTAATTCACCCCTCCACTTT. Combining the CDR3 with reference TRBV7-6 and TRBJ1-6 gives the whole variable domain GAGVSQSPRYKVTKRGQDVALRCDPISGHVSLYWYRQALGQGPEFLTYFNYEAQQDKSGLPNDRFSAERPEGSISTLTIQRTEQRDSAMYRCASSLAGGANSPLHFGNGTRLTVT.

This clone has just one count. This rearrangement joins TRBV9 to TRBJ2-2; 8 bases align to TRBD1. J was trimmed by 1 base and V by 6 bases; bases with no gene match: 2. The CDR3 totals 14 residues. The V gene's germline CDR1 is SGDLS and CDR2 YYNGEE. The CDR3 nucleotides are TGTGCCAGCACAACAGGGGGGAACACCGGGGAGCTGTTTTTT. Its translation is CASTTGGNTGELFF. Supplemented by reference TRBV9 and TRBJ2-2, the full variable domain reads DSGVTQTPKHLITATGQRVTLRCSPRSGDLSVYWYQQSLDQGLQFLIQYYNGEERAKGNILERFSAQQFPDLHSELNLSSLELGDSALYFCASTTGGNTGELFFGEGSRLTVL.

The chain carries TRBV7-3 and TRBJ2-1, with 9 bases aligning to TRBD2. The ends lost 5 bases at V and 9 bases at J; junction bases unmatched: 11. The CDR3 length is 15 residues. Germline V lookup: CDR1 SGHTA, CDR2 FQGTGA. CDR3 nucleotides: TGTGCCAGCAGCGCCGAGGGGCGGGGGGGCCGTGAGCAGTTCTTC. Amino acids: CASSAEGRGGREQFF.

This sequence joins TRBV29-1 and TRBJ1-2; D gene unclear. This CDR3 has 12 amino acids. V was trimmed by 3 bases and J by 10 bases, leaving 15 bases between them. Per germline, CDR1 SQVTM and CDR2 ANQGSEA. CDR3 region: CSVEEGREAYTF. For the CDR3, the DNA is TGCAGCGTTGAGGAGGGTCGCGAAGCCTACACCTTC.

V and J are TRBV7-9 and TRBJ1-1; 9 bases match TRBD1. The junction had 10 bases not matched to a gene; V was cut back by 5 bases and J by 6 bases. This CDR3 is 15 amino acids long. Germline-derived CDR1 and CDR2 are SEHNR and FQNEAQ (reference sequence). CDR3 DNA: TGTGCCAGCAGCGCCCCCGGGACAGGGATCCCTGAAGCTTTCTTT. Translation gives CASSAPGTGIPEAFF. Drawing the rest from reference TRBV7-9 and TRBJ1-1, the complete variable domain is DTGVSQNPRHKITKRGQNVTFRCDPISEHNRLYWYRQTLGQGPEFLTYFQNEAQLEKSRLLSDRFSAERPKGSFSTLEIQRTEQGDSAMYLCASSAPGTGIPEAFFGQGTRLTVV.

This chain links TRBV18 with TRBJ1-2; a weak D match, TRBD1 (5 bases). Germline assignment: CDR1 KGHSH and CDR2 LQKENI. V was cut by 2 bases and J by 4 bases, with 11 bases left in between. This CDR3 has 14 amino acids. The CDR3 loop reads CASSPTGESYGYTF. The CDR3 DNA reads TGTGCCAGCTCACCAACAGGTGAGAGCTATGGCTACACCTTC.

The chain employs TRBV10-3 and TRBJ1-6; D may be TRBD1 (6 bases). Germline lookup yields CDR1 ENHRY and CDR2 SYGVKD. V was cut by 6 bases and J by 5 bases, with 11 bases left in between. CDR3 size: 14 residues. CDR3: CAIRDTGNNSPLHF. CDR3 in DNA: TGTGCCATCAGAGATACAGGGAATAATTCACCCCTCCACTTT.